This section outlines one T cell receptor beta chain sequence together with its context. The antigen is undetermined. Some clones are missing from TCRdb's copy, which holds only in-frame ones; the method was immunoSEQ multiplex PCR. The sample carries roughly 680,000 clones, roughly 90% recorded once. Treatment described: 15 to 20 received Ad26.COV2.S at low or high dose, single or two shots; a few received placebo; per-sample allocation not given. Specimens were obtained on day 63 following the first vaccine or placebo injection. Donor was an adult aged 18-55 years in Boston. The data were taken from a study of Ad26.COV2.S vaccination and SARS-CoV-2 variants. Study-level background: The donor was enrolled in the Ad26.COV2.S arm of the COV1001 trial. Overall study results and limits: Researchers cautioned that TCR breadth and depth analyses may have underestimated total T cell responses.

Trimming stripped 0 bases from V and 3 bases from J, with 9 bases between. Germline CDR1 is MNHEY and CDR2 is SVGAGI. The CDR3 loop spans 15 amino acids. The receptor was derived from a person between 18 and 60 years old who received the Ad26.COV2.S COVID-19 vaccine or a placebo. This material consisted of peripheral blood, taken in a trial of Ad26.COV2.S vaccine versus placebo. J is TRBJ2-1 and V is TRBV6-5, with D unclear. In DNA form, the CDR3 reads TGTGCCAGCAGTTACTCGAGACCGAGCTACAATGAGCAGTTCTTC. Amino acids: CASSYSRPSYNEQFF.